The TCR beta chain under discussion was sequenced for a study of T cell responses to AZD1222 COVID-19 vaccine. Study-level findings and limits: Increased Spike-specific TCR breadth and depth were observed after two AZD1222 doses.

Trimming at V came to 5 bases and at J to 0 bases, leaving 4 bases not matched to a gene. The CDR3 has 15 residues. Germline V gene lookup returns CDR1 SSHAT and CDR2 FNYEAQ (reference sequence). Measured with immunoSEQ multiplex PCR; TCRdb has only the in-frame clones, and not every one. The sample has about 140,000 clones, 90% seen once; the top ten hold roughly 3.2%. This clone appeared once. Its target is unknown. The sequence was obtained from an adult in good health. This specimen was peripheral blood, taken on day 0 of AZD1222 vaccination. This chain joins TRBV7-7 and TRBJ2-1; TRBD1 agrees at 7 bases. CDR3: CASSKTGSSYNEQFF. The CDR3 DNA is TGTGCCAGCAGCAAGACAGGGAGCTCCTACAATGAGCAGTTCTTC.